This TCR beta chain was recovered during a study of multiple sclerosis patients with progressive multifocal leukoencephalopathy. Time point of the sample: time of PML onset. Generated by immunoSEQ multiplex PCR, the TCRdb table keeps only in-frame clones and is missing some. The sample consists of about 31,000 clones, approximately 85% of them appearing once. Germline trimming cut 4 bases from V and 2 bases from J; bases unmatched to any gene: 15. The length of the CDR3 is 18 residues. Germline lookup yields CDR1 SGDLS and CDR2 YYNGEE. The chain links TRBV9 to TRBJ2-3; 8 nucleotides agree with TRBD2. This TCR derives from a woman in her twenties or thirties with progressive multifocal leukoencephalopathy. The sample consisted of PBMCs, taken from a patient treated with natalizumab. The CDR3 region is CASSRTPYSGDDTDTQYF. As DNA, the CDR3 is TGTGCCAGCAGCCGAACCCCTTATAGCGGGGACGACACAGATACGCAGTATTTT.